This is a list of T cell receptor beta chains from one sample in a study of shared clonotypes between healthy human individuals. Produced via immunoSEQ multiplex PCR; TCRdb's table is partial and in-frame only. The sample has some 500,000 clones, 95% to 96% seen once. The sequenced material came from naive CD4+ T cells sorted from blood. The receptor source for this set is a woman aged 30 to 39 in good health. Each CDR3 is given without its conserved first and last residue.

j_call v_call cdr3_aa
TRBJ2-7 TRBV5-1 ASSLGQASYEQY
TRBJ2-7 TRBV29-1 SVRIGLAGFGEQY
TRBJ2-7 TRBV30 AWSSGSYEQY
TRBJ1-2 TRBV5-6 ASSFRRRAGSDGYT
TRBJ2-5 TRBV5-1 ASSVSAPQETQY
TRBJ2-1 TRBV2 ASSRGLAGGPEQF
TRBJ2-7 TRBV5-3 ARSCGTSGRTYEQY
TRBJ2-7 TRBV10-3 AISGTSGSLDEQY
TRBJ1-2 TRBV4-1 ASSQERTNYGYT
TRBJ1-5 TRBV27 ASRRTGGNQPQH
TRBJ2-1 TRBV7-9 ASSSDNEQF
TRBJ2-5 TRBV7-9 ASRNRGTNQETQY
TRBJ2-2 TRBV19 ASSIGPNTGELF
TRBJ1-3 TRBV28 ASSQTRNTIY
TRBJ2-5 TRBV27 ASSPPDRGAKTQY
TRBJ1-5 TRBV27 ASSGITGGAVESTQH
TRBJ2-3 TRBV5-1 ASSYGTDTQY
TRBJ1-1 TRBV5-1 ASSLSLGNTEAF
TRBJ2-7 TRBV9 ASSPETGTYEQY
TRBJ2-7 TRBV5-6 ASSSPWTSGRDEQY
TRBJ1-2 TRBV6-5 ASSYSNFWGSYGYT
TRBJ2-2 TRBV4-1 ASSHGQGITGELF
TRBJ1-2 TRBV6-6 ASSRRDRDNYGYT
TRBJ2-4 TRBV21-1 ASRVEDGLAKNIQY
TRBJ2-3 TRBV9 ASSVTSGVADTQY
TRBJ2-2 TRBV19 ASQPQGNPGELF
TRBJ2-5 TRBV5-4 ASSLEGRGGATQY
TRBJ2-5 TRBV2 ASSVLVAGGGETQY
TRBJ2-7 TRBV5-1 ASSFGTGISSYEQY
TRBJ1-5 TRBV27 ASSFRNSNQPQH
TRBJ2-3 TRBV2 ASSEGGLGTDTQY
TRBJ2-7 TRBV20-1 SADHYEQY
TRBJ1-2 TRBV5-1 ASSPGTGYSYT
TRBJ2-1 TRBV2 ASSESFTYNEQF
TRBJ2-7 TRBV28 ASSLVQEWQY
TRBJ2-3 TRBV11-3 ASSSGTGGDTQY
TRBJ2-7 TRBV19 ASSAGLAGTYEQY
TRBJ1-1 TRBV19 ASSGRGQGEGFAEAF
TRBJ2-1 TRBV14 ASSQRTWEQF
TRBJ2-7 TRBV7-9 ASSLLAGTSGSEQY
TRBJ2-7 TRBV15 ATSRGQVHEQY
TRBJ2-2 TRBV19 ASSSSLNTGELF
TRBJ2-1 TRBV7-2 ASSSGGAQYNEQF
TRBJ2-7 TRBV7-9 ASSSRGGSYEQY
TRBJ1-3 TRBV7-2 ASSSEGHTGNTIY
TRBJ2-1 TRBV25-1 ASSAEGPYNEQF
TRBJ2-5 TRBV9 ASSPSVGALETQY
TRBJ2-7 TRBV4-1 ASSQDQGGMLY